This T cell receptor (beta chain) was found in a study of shared clonotypes between healthy human individuals. Study summary: A couple of female and three male donors aged 18 to 49 were enrolled.

As regards this clone: The antigen is unknown.

General study findings and limits: The sole specimen, blood, was sampled, and tissue repertoires likely differ.

The DNA input per sorted-subset replicate PCR was roughly 210 ng, corresponding to 32,000 or so T cell genomes. Only in-frame clones appear in the TCRdb table, and some are missing; sequencing was by immunoSEQ multiplex PCR. The data contain around 1.9 million clones, roughly 95% of them singletons. The CDR3 contains 15 residues. V gave up 3 bases and J gave up 4 bases; unmatched junction bases: 4. The germline V gene encodes CDR1 SGDLS and CDR2 YYNGEE. Terminally differentiated effector memory CD45RA+ cells were left out of the naive CD8 fraction, which was CD45RO-negative and positively selected for CCR7. Adult Caucasians living in Nashville, Tennessee made up all of the donors.

The sequence came from a man aged 18 to 29 in good health. Some clones in this sample may be carry-over from other donors' samples. The sequencing sample was made of naive CD8+ T cells from PBMCs. The chain employs TRBV9 and TRBJ2-4; 10 bases agree with TRBD2. Here the CDR3 reads CASSDSGGIKNIQYF. CDR3 sequence (DNA): TGTGCCAGCAGCGATAGCGGGGGGATAAAAAACATTCAGTACTTC.